This entry lists 7 T cell receptor beta chains sequenced from one sample in a study of T cell changes during pregnancy in multiple sclerosis. Data came from immunoSEQ multiplex PCR; TCRdb stores just in-frame clones and leaves some out. The sample records about 38,000 clones, 91% being singletons. This specimen was CD8+ T cells from peripheral blood mononuclear cells, taken in the second trimester of pregnancy. The source of these receptors is a female donor with multiple sclerosis, enrolled in a pregnancy study.

The rearrangement joins TRBV7-9 to TRBJ2-5; D might be TRBD1 (6 bases). The V gene lost 5 bases and the J gene lost 9 bases, with 22 bases spanning the gap. Germline lookup yields CDR1 SEHNR and CDR2 FQNEAQ (reference sequence). CDR3 length equals 15 residues. In DNA form, the CDR3 reads TGTGCCAGCAGCCACAGACAGGCCCCCGGATGGGCCCAGTACTTC. Translation: CASSHRQAPGWAQYF.

This clone appeared once. The rearrangement links TRBV7-8 to TRBJ1-2; D possibly corresponds to TRBD1 (6 bases). Per germline, CDR1 SGHVS and CDR2 FQNEAQ. The V end lost 4 bases, the J end lost 8 bases, and 11 bases lay between the germline ends. This CDR3 is built from 12 residues. For the CDR3, the DNA is TGTGCCAGCAGCTCGTACAGGGACGGCTACACCTTC. Translating gives CASSSYRDGYTF.

This rearrangement joins TRBV6-1 to TRBJ2-5; D gene unclear. The CDR3 length is 14 residues. Trimming removed 7 bases from V and 5 bases from J, with 17 bases in between. CDR1 and CDR2 (germline): MNHNS, SASEGT. Here the CDR3 reads CASTDWKFVETQYF. CDR3 DNA: TGTGCCAGCACCGACTGGAAATTTGTGGAGACCCAGTACTTC.

The V and J genes are TRBV6-5 and TRBJ1-4, with unresolved D. Looked up from germline, CDR1 is MNHEY and CDR2 is SVGAGI. The V gene lost 2 bases and the J gene lost 0 bases, with 10 bases spanning the gap. The CDR3 is made up of 16 amino acids. The chain's CDR3 is CASSYGRGTTNEKLFF. CDR3 bases: TGTGCCAGCAGTTACGGGCGCGGGACAACTAATGAAAAACTGTTTTTT.

The V and J genes are TRBV4-3 and TRBJ2-2; 8 nucleotides agree with TRBD1. Germline V CDR1 and CDR2: LGHNA, YSLEER. The V gene end was trimmed by 0 bases and the J gene end by 2 bases; junction bases not matched to a gene: 8. The CDR3 totals 18 residues. The CDR3 sequence: CASSQEIAGGTNTGELFF. CDR3 nucleotides: TGCGCCAGCAGCCAAGAGATCGCAGGGGGCACAAACACCGGGGAGCTGTTTTTT.

The chain is built from TRBV9 and TRBJ1-2; tentative D call: TRBD1 (5 bases). The V end lost 1 base, the J end lost 1 base, and 11 bases lay between the germline ends. CDR3 length equals 15 residues. Germline CDR1 reads SGDLS; CDR2 reads YYNGEE. The CDR3: CASSVTGGSNYGYTF. DNA of the CDR3: TGTGCCAGCAGCGTAACGGGGGGGAGTAACTATGGCTACACCTTC. The full variable domain, in which reference TRBV9 and TRBJ1-2 provide the parts outside the CDR3, is DSGVTQTPKHLITATGQRVTLRCSPRSGDLSVYWYQQSLDQGLQFLIQYYNGEERAKGNILERFSAQQFPDLHSELNLSSLELGDSALYFCASSVTGGSNYGYTFGSGTRLTVV.

This chain links TRBV7-8 with TRBJ2-5; 7 bases match TRBD2. Trimming took 5 bases from V and 4 from J; bases not matched to a gene: 10. Looked up from germline, CDR1 is SGHVS and CDR2 is FQNEAQ. The CDR3 runs to 15 residues. CDR3 DNA sequence: TGTGCCAGCAGCCTCCTCTCTAGCGGACGAGAGACCCAGTACTTC. Protein sequence: CASSLLSSGRETQYF.